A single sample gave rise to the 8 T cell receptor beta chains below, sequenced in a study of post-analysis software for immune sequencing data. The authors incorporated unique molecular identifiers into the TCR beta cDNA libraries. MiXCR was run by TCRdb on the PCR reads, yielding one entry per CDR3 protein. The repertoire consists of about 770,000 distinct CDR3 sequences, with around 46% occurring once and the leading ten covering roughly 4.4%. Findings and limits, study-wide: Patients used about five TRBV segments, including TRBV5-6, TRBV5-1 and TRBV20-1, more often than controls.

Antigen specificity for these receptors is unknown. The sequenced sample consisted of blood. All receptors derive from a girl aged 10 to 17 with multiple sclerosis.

CDR3 sequence reads: CSAHKWGSPGGSSYNEQFF. The CDR3, as DNA: TGCAGTGCCCACAAATGGGGGTCCCCGGGAGGGAGCTCCTACAATGAGCAGTTCTTC. The genes are TRBV20-1 and TRBJ2-1; 8 bases match TRBD2. CDR1 is DFQATT, CDR2 SNEGSKA, per germline (reference sequence). CDR3 length: 19 amino acids. J gave up 0 bases and V 6 bases, and 19 bases lay outside the gene matches.

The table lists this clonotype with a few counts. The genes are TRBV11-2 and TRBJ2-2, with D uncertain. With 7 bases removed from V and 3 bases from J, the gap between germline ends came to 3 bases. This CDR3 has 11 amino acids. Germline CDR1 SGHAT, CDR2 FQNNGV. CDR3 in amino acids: CASIHTGELFF. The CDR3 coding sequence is TGTGCCAGCATCCACACCGGGGAGCTGTTTTTT.

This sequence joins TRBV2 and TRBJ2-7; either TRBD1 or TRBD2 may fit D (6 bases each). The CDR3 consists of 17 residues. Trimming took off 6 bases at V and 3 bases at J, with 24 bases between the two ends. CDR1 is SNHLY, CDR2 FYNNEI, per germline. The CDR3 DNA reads TGTGCCAGCAGGAAGCAGTTGGGGGGCGCTCAGGTCTACGAGCAGTACTTC. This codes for CASRKQLGGAQVYEQYF.

The CDR3 loop is CASSLGDGVNYGYTF. CDR3 nucleotides: TGCGCCAGCAGCTTGGGCGACGGCGTGAACTATGGCTACACCTTC. The V and J genes are TRBV5-1 and TRBJ1-2; D is uncertain. The CDR3 covers 15 residues. Trimming removed 0 bases from V and 2 bases from J, with 11 bases in between. Germline CDR1 SGHRS, CDR2 YFSETQ. The whole variable domain, remainder taken from reference TRBV5-1 and TRBJ1-2, is KAGVTQTPRYLIKTRGQQVTLSCSPISGHRSVSWYQQTPGQGLQFLFEYFSETQRNKGNFPGRFSGRQFSNSRSEMNVSTLELGDSALYLCASSLGDGVNYGYTFGSGTRLTVV.

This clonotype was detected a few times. For the CDR3, the DNA is TGTGCCAGCAGGGGGGCCTCTGCCTACAATGAGCAGTTCTTC. Encoded protein: CASRGASAYNEQFF. The chain joins TRBV6-5 to TRBJ2-1; perhaps TRBD1 as D (6 bases). Germline CDR1 is MNHEY and CDR2 is SVGAGI. The CDR3 contains 14 residues. Trimming removed 6 bases from V and 2 bases from J, with 11 bases in between.

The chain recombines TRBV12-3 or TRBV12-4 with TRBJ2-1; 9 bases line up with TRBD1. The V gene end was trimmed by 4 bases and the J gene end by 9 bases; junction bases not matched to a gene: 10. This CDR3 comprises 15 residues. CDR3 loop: CASSSRTGAGGEQFF. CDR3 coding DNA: TGTGCCAGCAGTTCCCGGACAGGGGCCGGTGGTGAGCAGTTCTTC.

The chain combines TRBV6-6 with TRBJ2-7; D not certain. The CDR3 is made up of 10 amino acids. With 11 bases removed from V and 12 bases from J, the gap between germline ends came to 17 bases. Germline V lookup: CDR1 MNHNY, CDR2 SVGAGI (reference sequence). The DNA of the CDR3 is TGTGCCGGCCTAGACGGATTGTGGTACTTC. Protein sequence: CAGLDGLWYF.

CDR3 sequence (DNA): TGCAGCGTCCAAATACAGGGGAAAAACACTGAAGCTTTCTTT. Its protein is CSVQIQGKNTEAFF. The chain combines TRBV29-1 with TRBJ1-1, with 7 bases that match TRBD1. Germline V gene lookup returns CDR1 SQVTM and CDR2 ANQGSEA. After removal of 6 bases from V and 2 bases from J, the junction contained 9 bases not matched to a gene. The CDR3 runs to 14 residues.